Listed below are T cell receptor beta chains from one sample, sequenced in a study of cytomegalovirus exposure and HLA in healthy donors. The assay was immunoSEQ multiplex PCR, and TCRdb's table has in-frame clones only and misses some. The data contain tens of thousands of clones, about three quarters of them singletons. Source material: PBMCs. All receptors derive from a man aged 40-49 years in good health and CMV-seronegative. Each CDR3 is given with its conserved first and last residue. The order of the fields is clone size, D gene, V gene, J gene, CDR3 DNA, CDR3 protein. A D gene is named only where the DNA matches it firmly. The listing skips clone size in some rows; elsewhere it reads once, few, many or a size class.

>NA|TRBD1|TRBV6-4|TRBJ1-6
TGTGCCAGCGGGGACGGACAGGGGGGTTCACCCCTCCACTTT
CASGDGQGGSPLHF
>once|TRBD1|TRBV28|TRBJ1-2
TGTGCCAGCAGTTATCCCCGGACAGGGCGAGACTATGGCTACACCTTC
CASSYPRTGRDYGYTF
>NA|TRBD2|TRBV19|TRBJ2-2
TGTGCCAGTAGCGGGAGGGCTGGGGGCACCGGGGAGCTGTTTTTT
CASSGRAGGTGELFF
>few|NA|TRBV2|TRBJ2-7
TGTGCCAGCAGTGAATCCACAGGGCGTTACGAGCAGTACTTC
CASSESTGRYEQYF
>once|NA|TRBV29-1|TRBJ2-7
TGCAGCGTTGGTGTGTCCCACGAGCAGTACTTC
CSVGVSHEQYF
>NA|TRBD2|TRBV27|TRBJ2-7
TGTGCCAGCAGTCTCGGGGGGTCGACTAGCGGGAGGTCTCGGAACGAGCAGTACTTC
CASSLGGSTSGRSRNEQYF
>NA|NA|TRBV5-4|TRBJ2-7
TGTGCCAGCAGCTTGGGAGTTAGTAGCTCCTACGAGCAGTACTTC
CASSLGVSSSYEQYF
>NA|TRBD1|TRBV5-1|TRBJ2-3
TGCGCCAGCAGCTTGGAGGCAGGGGGCCTACCCTACAGCACAGATACGCAGTATTTT
CASSLEAGGLPYSTDTQYF
>few|TRBD1|TRBV19|TRBJ1-4
TGTGCCAGTAGTATAGGTACCGGGACAGGGAAACTGTTTTTT
CASSIGTGTGKLFF
>few|NA|TRBV6-1|TRBJ2-7
TGTGCCAGCAGCGAATTCAGGGGAACGGGCGAGCAGTACTTC
CASSEFRGTGEQYF
>NA|NA|TRBV21-1|TRBJ2-3
TGTGCCAGCAGCAAAGAGGGGGGGGGACCTTTGACAGATACGCAGTATTTT
CASSKEGGGPLTDTQYF
>once|NA|TRBV6-5|TRBJ1-6
TGTGCCAGCAGCTTCGGGGGGGTAGCACCCCTCCACTTT
CASSFGGVAPLHF
>NA|NA|TRBV11-1|TRBJ1-1
TGTGCCAGCAGGATAACAGAGAGCACTGAAGCTTTCTTT
CASRITESTEAFF
>NA|NA|TRBV6-6|TRBJ2-3
TGTGCCAGCTCGACTAACACAGATACGCAGTATTTT
CASSTNTDTQYF
>NA|TRBD2|TRBV5-1|TRBJ2-1
TGCGCCAGCAGCACGGGACTAGCGGGAGCTAGTGAGCAGTTCTTC
CASSTGLAGASEQFF
>NA|NA|TRBV11-1|TRBJ2-5
TGTGCCAGCAGCCCCTCCCGCGGTCAAGAGACCCAGTACTTC
CASSPSRGQETQYF
>NA|NA|TRBV19|TRBJ1-5
TGTGCCAGTAGTATTCGAGGCGGAGGAAGCAATCAGCCCCAGCATTTT
CASSIRGGGSNQPQHF
>few|TRBD1|TRBV6-5|TRBJ1-5
TGTGCCAGCAGTTACTCACAGGGGCATCAGCCCCAGCATTTT
CASSYSQGHQPQHF
>few|NA|TRBV6-5|TRBJ1-2
TGTGCCAGCAGATTGCCACAGCCGAATAACTATGGCTACACCTTC
CASRLPQPNNYGYTF
>NA|TRBD2|TRBV27|TRBJ2-2
TGTGCCAGCAGTTTGACTAGCGGGTCTCGGTCCGGGGAGCTGTTTTTT
CASSLTSGSRSGELFF
>NA|TRBD2|TRBV29-1|TRBJ2-3
TGTTCGGGACTAGCAACAGATACGCAGTATTTT
CSGLATDTQYF
>NA|NA|TRBV25-1|TRBJ1-1
TGTGCCAGCAGTGAAGGGGGGGCAGCTTTCTTT
CASSEGGAAFF
>NA|TRBD1|TRBV4-1|TRBJ1-6
TGCGCCAGCAGCCAGCAATTCGGACAGGCCCGTGAGGGGCCCCTCCACTTT
CASSQQFGQAREGPLHF
>few|NA|TRBV7-2|TRBJ1-2
TGTGCCAGCAGTTCAAACTATGGCTACACCTTC
CASSSNYGYTF
>once|TRBD1|TRBV28|TRBJ2-7
TGTGCCAGCAGTATGACAGGGCCCTACGAGCAGTACTTC
CASSMTGPYEQYF
>NA|TRBD1|TRBV10-3|TRBJ1-1
TGTGCCATCAGTGATGGGGAGGGACAGGGATACACTGAAGCCTTCTTT
CAISDGEGQGYTEAFF
>NA|NA|TRBV7-9|TRBJ1-2
TGTGCCAGCAGTCCAGGACAGAACTATGGCTACACCTTC
CASSPGQNYGYTF
>NA|NA|TRBV7-9|TRBJ2-7
TGTGCCAGCAGCTGGATGTGGCAAGGGGGCGAGCAGTACTTC
CASSWMWQGGEQYF
>few|NA|TRBV19|TRBJ1-2
TGTGCCAGTAGTATAATGTCGGGGGGGAACTATGGCTACACCTTC
CASSIMSGGNYGYTF
>NA|NA|TRBV10-2|TRBJ2-7
TGCGCCAGCAGGTCCGGGACAACTACCTACGAGCAGTACTTC
CASRSGTTTYEQYF
>NA|TRBD1|TRBV28|TRBJ2-1
TGTGCCAGCAGTTCCAGCCCGGGACAGCTCGAGCAGTTCTTC
CASSSSPGQLEQFF
>NA|TRBD1|TRBV15|TRBJ1-5
TGTGCCACCAGTAGAACAGGGGGTACGCACCAGCCCCAGCATTTT
CATSRTGGTHQPQHF
>NA|NA|TRBV5-1|TRBJ1-6
TGCGCCAGCAGCTTGGTAGTCAATTCACCCCTCCACTTT
CASSLVVNSPLHF
>NA|TRBD1|TRBV7-8|TRBJ1-5
TGTGCCAGCAGCTTTGGGACAGGGTACTATCAGCCCCAGCATTTT
CASSFGTGYYQPQHF
>few|TRBD1|TRBV2|TRBJ2-6
TGTGCCAGCAGTGAACGGGGACAGGGGGCTGGGGCCAACGTCCTGACTTTC
CASSERGQGAGANVLTF
>NA|TRBD1|TRBV25-1|TRBJ2-7
TGTGCCAGCACTGAGACAGGGGCCTACGAGCAGTACTTC
CASTETGAYEQYF
>NA|TRBD1|TRBV27|TRBJ1-1
TGTGCCAGCAGCCCTCTACCGGGACAGGGGAACACTGAAGCTTTCTTT
CASSPLPGQGNTEAFF